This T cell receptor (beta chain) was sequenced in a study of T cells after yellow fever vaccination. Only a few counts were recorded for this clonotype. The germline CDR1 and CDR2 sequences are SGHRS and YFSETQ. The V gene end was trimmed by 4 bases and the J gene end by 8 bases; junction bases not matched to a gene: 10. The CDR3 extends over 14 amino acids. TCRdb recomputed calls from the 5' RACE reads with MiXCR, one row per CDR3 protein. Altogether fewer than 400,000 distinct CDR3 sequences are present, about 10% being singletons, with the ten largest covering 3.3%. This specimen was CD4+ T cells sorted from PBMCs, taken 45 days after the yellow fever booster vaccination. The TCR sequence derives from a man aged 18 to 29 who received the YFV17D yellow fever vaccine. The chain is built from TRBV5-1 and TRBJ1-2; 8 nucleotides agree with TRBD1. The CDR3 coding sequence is TGCGCCAGCAGCCTCCGGACAGGGACGAGCGGCTACACCTTC. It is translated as CASSLRTGTSGYTF.